Listed below are T cell receptor beta chains from one sample, sequenced in a study of T cells in Graves' hyperthyroidism and ophthalmopathy. One entry per CDR3 protein results from TCRdb running MiXCR on the multiplex PCR reads. The sample records under 300,000 distinct CDR3 sequences, around 20% being singletons. The sequenced sample consisted of blood. The receptors stem from a man aged 30 to 45 with Graves' ophthalmopathy. Both conserved end residues are part of each CDR3. D genes are given only for firm matches. Not every row has a clone size; where given, it reads once, few, many or a size class.

v_gene	d_gene	abundance	j_gene	CDR3aa	CDR3nt
TRBV29-1	TRBD2	.	TRBJ2-3	CSVPGPSGFTDTQYF	TGCAGCGTACCTGGTCCTAGCGGATTCACAGATACGCAGTATTTT
TRBV6-5	.	few	TRBJ1-3	CASSSPRYSGNTIYF	TGTGCCAGCAGTTCCCCGAGATACTCTGGAAACACCATATATTTT
TRBV12-3/TRBV12-4	.	.	TRBJ2-2	CASKTTGHTGELFF	TGTGCCAGCAAGACTACAGGGCACACCGGGGAGCTGTTTTTT
TRBV7-6	TRBD2	.	TRBJ2-1	CASSLATSGTYNEQFF	TGTGCCAGCAGCTTAGCGACTAGCGGTACCTACAATGAGCAGTTCTTC
TRBV14	.	few	TRBJ2-6	CASSQVWANVLTF	TGTGCCAGCAGCCAAGTCTGGGCCAACGTCCTGACTTTC
TRBV13	.	.	TRBJ1-1	CASSLPSGTEAFF	TGTGCCAGCAGCTTGCCTAGCGGCACTGAAGCTTTCTTT
TRBV20-1	TRBD1	.	TRBJ2-7	CSAQDRGLSYEQYF	TGCAGTGCACAGGACAGGGGGCTCTCCTACGAGCAGTACTTC
TRBV12-3/TRBV12-4	TRBD1	.	TRBJ1-6	CASSRDRDNSPLHF	TGTGCCAGCAGTCGGGACAGAGATAATTCACCCCTCCACTTT
TRBV7-9	.	once	TRBJ2-1	CASSGLRQPTYNEQFF	TGTGCCAGCAGCGGGCTCAGACAGCCCACCTACAATGAGCAGTTCTTC
TRBV2	TRBD1	.	TRBJ1-4	CASRVTGTGGEKLFF	TGTGCCAGCAGAGTCACCGGGACAGGAGGTGAAAAACTGTTTTTT
TRBV27	.	many	TRBJ1-2	CASSSGQPGPVGGGYTF	TGTGCCAGCAGTTCAGGTCAACCGGGTCCCGTTGGAGGGGGCTACACCTTC
TRBV6-1	TRBD2	.	TRBJ2-3	CASSRTSGSASDTQYF	TGTGCCAGCTCCAGGACTAGCGGGAGTGCTTCTGATACGCAGTATTTT
TRBV7-9	TRBD2	many	TRBJ2-7	CASSIAGAPPYEQYF	TGTGCCAGCAGCATTGCGGGAGCTCCCCCCTACGAGCAGTACTTC
TRBV3-1	.	.	TRBJ1-2	CASSLPGGNGYTF	TGTGCCAGCAGTCTCCCCGGAGGAAATGGCTACACCTTC
TRBV30	.	few	TRBJ1-6	CAWGGQRNSPLHF	TGTGCCTGGGGAGGACAACGTAATTCACCCCTCCACTTT
TRBV30	.	many	TRBJ1-1	CAWRPRREAFF	TGTGCCTGGAGGCCCCGACGGGAAGCTTTCTTT
TRBV2	.	many	TRBJ2-1	CASSERPPWGEYYNEQFF	TGTGCCAGCAGTGAACGCCCCCCTTGGGGGGAGTACTACAATGAGCAGTTCTTC
TRBV2	.	many	TRBJ1-5	CASSDRGGAQPQHF	TGTGCCAGCAGTGATCGGGGCGGGGCTCAGCCCCAGCATTTT
TRBV7-9	.	many	TRBJ2-1	CASSPGQNNEQFF	TGTGCCAGCAGCCCCGGACAGAACAATGAGCAGTTCTTC
TRBV18	.	many	TRBJ1-1	CASSSTGGNTEAFF	TGTGCCAGCTCATCCACCGGTGGGAACACTGAAGCTTTCTTT
TRBV15	TRBD1	.	TRBJ2-1	CATSWTGGGEQFF	TGTGCCACCAGCTGGACAGGGGGCGGAGAGCAGTTCTTC
TRBV2	TRBD2	.	TRBJ2-2	CASRLNLAGVVTGELFF	TGTGCCAGCAGGCTCAACCTAGCGGGAGTGGTCACCGGGGAGCTGTTTTTT
TRBV6-1	.	few	TRBJ2-3	CASSSRVDTDTQYF	TGTGCCAGCAGCTCTAGGGTCGACACAGATACGCAGTATTTT
TRBV11-2	TRBD1	many	TRBJ2-1	CASSLAGDRRGNEQFF	TGTGCCAGCAGCTTAGCGGGGGACAGGCGGGGCAATGAGCAGTTCTTC
TRBV12-3/TRBV12-4	.	few	TRBJ2-2	CASSLATGITGELFF	TGTGCCAGCAGTTTAGCTACGGGTATCACCGGGGAGCTGTTTTTT
TRBV5-1	.	.	TRBJ1-5	CASSLTTGTHQPQHF	TGCGCCAGCAGCTTGACCACAGGCACTCATCAGCCCCAGCATTTT
TRBV12-3/TRBV12-4	.	many	TRBJ2-7	CASSRDAPAEQYF	TGTGCCAGCAGTAGGGACGCTCCGGCCGAGCAGTACTTC
TRBV2	.	many	TRBJ2-1	CASSERGYNEQFF	TGTGCCAGCAGTGAGAGGGGTTACAATGAGCAGTTCTTC
TRBV11-2	.	many	TRBJ2-2	CASSFPIGATENTGELFF	TGTGCCAGCAGCTTCCCGATTGGGGCGACCGAGAACACCGGGGAGCTGTTTTTT
TRBV2	TRBD1	.	TRBJ1-5	CASSLGTGGTQPQHF	TGTGCCAGCAGCCTGGGGACAGGGGGAACTCAGCCCCAGCATTTT
TRBV20-1	TRBD1	.	TRBJ2-7	CSATPGTGDSYEQYF	TGCAGTGCTACCCCCGGGACAGGGGATTCCTACGAGCAGTACTTC
TRBV6-2/TRBV6-3	TRBD2	.	TRBJ2-1	CASRGGGPRNEQFF	TGTGCCAGCAGAGGCGGGGGACCGAGGAATGAGCAGTTCTTC
TRBV19	.	.	TRBJ2-6	CASSIPGDGANVLTF	TGTGCCAGTAGTATCCCAGGGGACGGGGCCAACGTCCTGACTTTC
TRBV18	.	few	TRBJ1-3	CASSPTGNGNTIYF	TGTGCCAGCTCACCAACAGGGAACGGAAACACCATATATTTT
TRBV11-2	.	.	TRBJ1-5	CASSLNPSDNQPQHF	TGTGCCAGCAGCTTAAATCCTAGTGACAATCAGCCCCAGCATTTT
TRBV14	TRBD2	.	TRBJ2-7	CASSQEFTGGPSYEQYF	TGTGCCAGCAGCCAAGAATTTACGGGAGGTCCCTCCTACGAGCAGTACTTC
TRBV3-1	TRBD1	once	TRBJ2-7	CASSQRQGSYEQYF	TGTGCCAGCAGCCAGAGACAGGGGTCCTACGAGCAGTACTTC
TRBV7-8	.	few	TRBJ1-3	CASTITGNSGNTIYF	TGTGCCAGCACTATAACAGGGAACTCTGGAAACACCATATATTTT
TRBV7-9	.	once	TRBJ1-5	CASSFWPQGSDQPQHF	TGTGCCAGCAGCTTTTGGCCCCAGGGGAGCGATCAGCCCCAGCATTTT
TRBV28	TRBD1	many	TRBJ2-1	CASSLGTVYNEQFF	TGTGCCAGCAGTTTGGGGACAGTTTACAATGAGCAGTTCTTC
TRBV20-1	.	few	TRBJ2-7	CSAREIKSGISYEQYF	TGCAGTGCTAGAGAGATAAAAAGCGGAATCTCCTACGAGCAGTACTTC
TRBV11-2	.	many	TRBJ2-7	CASSLGSLYEQYF	TGTGCCAGCAGCTTAGGTTCCCTCTACGAGCAGTACTTC
TRBV19	.	.	TRBJ1-1	CASSRQPLSGSPRAFF	TGTGCCAGTAGCCGCCAGCCCCTTTCAGGTTCCCCGAGGGCTTTCTTT
TRBV2	TRBD1	.	TRBJ1-2	CASSEPRKGAPGDGYTF	TGTGCCAGCAGTGAACCTCGAAAGGGGGCGCCTGGGGATGGCTACACCTTC
TRBV5-1	.	few	TRBJ2-5	CASSLLGEQETQYF	TGCGCCAGCAGCTTGCTCGGGGAACAAGAGACCCAGTACTTC
TRBV24-1	.	few	TRBJ2-6	CATSDSDGNSGANVLTF	TGTGCCACCAGTGATTCGGACGGTAACTCTGGGGCCAACGTCCTGACTTTC